The 30 T cell receptor beta chains presented below share a single source sample, sequenced in a study of blood T cell repertoires in COVID-19. Data came from immunoSEQ multiplex PCR; TCRdb stores just in-frame clones and leaves some out. The data hold roughly 140,000 clones, with roughly 79% observed a single time. Specimen: peripheral blood. The source is a human donor in a cohort sampled during active COVID-19.

The chain links TRBV7-5 to TRBJ2-4; TRBD2 was called by the table and not checked on the DNA. TRBV7-5 constitutes a pseudogene. The CDR3 runs to 22 residues. The CDR3 reads CVRSLALRKGEEIIVAKNIQYF. CDR3 nucleotide sequence: TGTGTCAGAAGCTTAGCCCTCAGGAAAGGGGAGGAGATAATTGTGGCCAAAAACATTCAGTACTTC.

V is TRBV4-2 and J is TRBJ2-1; D perhaps matches TRBD2 (6 bases). This CDR3 spans 17 amino acids. Looked up from germline, CDR1 is LGHNA and CDR2 is YNFKEQ. V lost 0 bases to trimming and J lost 5 bases, with 17 bases between them. Written as DNA, the CDR3 is TGTGCCAGCAGCCAAGAGCCGGCGGGATATGGTGACAATGAGCAGTTCTTC. Protein sequence: CASSQEPAGYGDNEQFF.

CDR3 loop: CASSLPILQKQYSNQPQHF. The CDR3 DNA follows: TGTGCCAGCAGTCTACCAATTCTCCAGAAACAATATAGCAATCAGCCCCAGCATTTT. This chain links TRBV6-6 with TRBJ1-5; D call uncertain. Germline values: CDR1 MNHNY, CDR2 SVGAGI (reference sequence). CDR3 length: 19 amino acids. V gave up 5 bases and J gave up 0 bases, with 23 bases separating them.

The V gene is TRBV6-2 or TRBV6-3, the J gene TRBJ2-3; TRBD2 matches 8 bases. The germline V gene encodes CDR1 MNHEY and CDR2 SVGEGT. Germline trimming cut 2 bases from V and 2 bases from J; bases unmatched to any gene: 6. The CDR3 runs to 16 residues. The CDR3 nucleotides are TGTGCCAGCAGTTACGTAGTAGCGGGGTTCACAGATACGCAGTATTTT. This gives the protein CASSYVVAGFTDTQYF.

The chain is built from TRBV27 and TRBJ2-1, with 10 bases lining up with TRBD2. Looked up from germline, CDR1 is MNHEY and CDR2 is SMNVEV (reference sequence). Trimming removed 1 base from V and 2 bases from J; junction bases left unmatched: 11. This CDR3 comprises 19 residues. CDR3 protein: CASSLFSASGSLTYNEQFF. For the CDR3, the DNA is TGTGCCAGCAGTTTATTCTCGGCTAGCGGGAGCCTTACCTACAATGAGCAGTTCTTC.

This sequence joins TRBV19 and TRBJ2-1; TRBD1 agrees at 10 bases. This CDR3 is 13 amino acids long. Germline-derived CDR1 and CDR2 are LNHDA and SQIVND (reference sequence). J gave up 11 bases and V 7 bases, and 8 bases lay outside the gene matches. In nucleotides, the CDR3 is TGTGCCAGTATTGGGACAGGGGTCTTGAAGCAGTTCTTC. Translated, it gives CASIGTGVLKQFF.

This chain links TRBV5-1 with TRBJ2-1; 10 nucleotides agree with TRBD2. This CDR3 comprises 17 residues. Germline-derived CDR1 and CDR2 are SGHRS and YFSETQ. V lost 2 bases to trimming and J lost 3 bases; unmatched junction nucleotides: 8. In DNA form, the CDR3 reads TGCGCCAGCAGCTTCGGGGGCCAGCGGGAGGGCTACAATGAGCAGTTCTTC. This encodes CASSFGGQREGYNEQFF.

This sequence joins TRBV27 and TRBJ2-7; D unresolved. CDR3 length equals 13 residues. Deletions cut 3 bases from V and 7 bases from J, with 13 bases between. Germline CDR1 and CDR2: MNHEY and SMNVEV (reference sequence). For the CDR3, the DNA is TGTGCCAGCAGTTTTAACCCCCAGTGGGAGCAGTACTTC. This sequence encodes CASSFNPQWEQYF.

V gene TRBV5-5 combines with J gene TRBJ1-2, with D perhaps matching TRBD1 (5 bases). V was clipped by 1 base and J by 4 bases, with 8 bases between them. Germline CDR1 and CDR2: SGHKS and YYEKEE (reference sequence). There are 13 residues in the CDR3. CDR3 region: CASSLQGLYGYTF. CDR3 DNA sequence: TGTGCCAGCAGCTTGCAGGGACTCTATGGCTACACCTTC. The full variable domain, rest sourced from reference TRBV5-5 and TRBJ1-2, is DAGVTQSPTHLIKTRGQQVTLRCSPISGHKSVSWYQQVLGQGPQFIFQYYEKEERGRGNFPDRFSARQFPNYSSELNVNALLLGDSALYLCASSLQGLYGYTFGSGTRLTVV.

The chain combines TRBV7-9 with TRBJ2-7, with 9 bases identical to TRBD1. Per the germline V gene, CDR1 is SEHNR and CDR2 is FQNEAQ (reference sequence). This CDR3 is 14 amino acids long. With V trimmed by 4 bases and J by 7 bases, 8 bases remained unmatched. CDR3 sequence: CASSSPGQGVEQYF. Here the CDR3 DNA reads TGTGCCAGCAGCTCGCCGGGACAGGGAGTAGAGCAGTACTTC. Drawing the rest from reference TRBV7-9 and TRBJ2-7, the complete variable domain is DTGVSQNPRHKITKRGQNVTFRCDPISEHNRLYWYRQTLGQGPEFLTYFQNEAQLEKSRLLSDRFSAERPKGSFSTLEIQRTEQGDSAMYLCASSSPGQGVEQYFGPGTRLTVT.

In its sample, this clone was seen once. The chain couples TRBV7-9 to TRBJ2-5, with D hard to call. CDR1 and CDR2 from the germline V gene are SEHNR and FQNEAQ (reference sequence). V was clipped by 5 bases and J by 5 bases, with 12 bases between them. This CDR3 is built from 13 residues. The CDR3 region is CASSPAARETQYF. The CDR3, as DNA: TGTGCCAGCAGCCCCGCGGCTCGGGAGACCCAGTACTTC.

V gene TRBV6-2 or TRBV6-3 combines with J gene TRBJ1-2; no clear D. This CDR3 has 14 amino acids. The V and J ends lost 0 bases and 8 bases respectively, with 13 bases between them. Germline V gene data show CDR1 as MNHEY and CDR2 as SVGEGT. The CDR3: CASSYSGGSLGYTF. CDR3 bases: TGTGCCAGCAGTTACTCGGGAGGCAGTCTCGGCTACACCTTC.

This chain joins TRBV11-2 and TRBJ1-1; D may be TRBD1 (6 bases). The V and J ends lost 8 bases and 0 bases respectively, with 16 bases between them. The CDR3 has 15 amino acids. The germline gives CDR1 SGHAT, CDR2 FQNNGV. The CDR3 region is CASSPGWGLNTEAFF. CDR3 DNA: TGTGCCAGCTCCCCGGGGTGGGGGCTGAACACTGAAGCTTTCTTT. The complete variable domain, with remaining parts taken from reference TRBV11-2 and TRBJ1-1, reads EAGVAQSPRYKIIEKRQSVAFWCNPISGHATLYWYQQILGQGPKLLIQFQNNGVVDDSQLPKDRFSAERLKGVDSTLKIQPAKLEDSAVYLCASSPGWGLNTEAFFGQGTRLTVV.

This clone has more than one count but fewer than ten. The chain has TRBV7-8 and TRBJ2-7; the match to TRBD2 covers 9 bases. CDR1 and CDR2 (germline): SGHVS, FQNEAQ. The trim removed 1 base at V and 5 bases at J, leaving 9 bases unmatched. This CDR3 spans 16 amino acids. In DNA, the CDR3 is TGTGCCAGCAGCTTAGGCTCGGCGGGAGGGTTCGACGAGCAGTACTTC. Translated, it gives CASSLGSAGGFDEQYF. Using reference TRBV7-8 and TRBJ2-7 for the parts outside the CDR3, the full variable domain is GAGVSQSPRYKVAKRGQDVALRCDPISGHVSLFWYQQALGQGPEFLTYFQNEAQLDKSGLPSDRFFAERPEGSVSTLKIQRTQQEDSAVYLCASSLGSAGGFDEQYFGPGTRLTVT.

V usage is TRBV2 and J usage is TRBJ2-7, with 8 bases fitting TRBD2. The length of the CDR3 is 13 residues. Per the germline V gene, CDR1 is SNHLY and CDR2 is FYNNEI. The V gene end was trimmed by 3 bases and the J gene end by 11 bases; junction bases not matched to a gene: 9. CDR3 in amino acids: CASSERRGEGEYF. DNA for the CDR3: TGTGCCAGCAGTGAGAGGCGGGGGGAGGGGGAGTACTTC.

This chain joins TRBV12-3 or TRBV12-4 and TRBJ1-2; 7 positions agree with TRBD1. The CDR3 covers 13 residues. After removal of 5 bases from V and 8 bases from J, the junction contained 8 bases not matched to a gene. The CDR3 loop is CASSARQGGGYTF. In DNA form, the CDR3 reads TGTGCCAGCAGTGCAAGACAGGGTGGGGGCTACACCTTC.

This clone has only one observation. The chain combines TRBV11-2 with TRBJ2-1; tentatively, D is TRBD2 (6 bases). The germline CDR1 and CDR2 sequences are SGHAT and FQNNGV. The V end was cut by 1 base, the J end by 6 bases, with 13 bases between. The CDR3 consists of 15 residues. The DNA of the CDR3 is TGTGCCAGCAGCTTAGGCACGGGAGAATTCAATGAGCAGTTCTTC. Translated, it gives CASSLGTGEFNEQFF.

The chain joins TRBV27 to TRBJ2-6, with 10 bases lining up with TRBD1. The V segment lost 8 bases and the J segment 2 bases; nucleotides outside the gene matches: 21. The germline V gene encodes CDR1 MNHEY and CDR2 SMNVEV (reference sequence). The CDR3 covers 21 residues. CDR3 protein: CASLPDPRDRGLVTGANVLTF. The CDR3 DNA reads as TGTGCCAGCCTACCCGACCCCCGGGACAGGGGCTTAGTAACTGGGGCCAACGTCCTGACTTTC.

The chain employs TRBV7-2 and TRBJ2-5; 7 bases map to TRBD2. The CDR3 runs 15 residues. Unmatched junction bases numbered 11, after V lost 5 bases and J lost 5 bases. Germline lookup yields CDR1 SGHTA and CDR2 FQGNSA. CDR3 loop: CASSPLRTSGETQYF. The CDR3 coding sequence is TGTGCCAGCAGCCCATTACGGACTAGTGGGGAGACCCAGTACTTC.

This chain links TRBV5-1 with TRBJ1-6, with TRBD1 matching over 8 bases. The V and J ends lost 4 bases and 6 bases, in that order; junction bases with no gene match: 6. CDR3 length equals 15 residues. Germline-derived CDR1 and CDR2 are SGHRS and YFSETQ. In nucleotides, the CDR3 is TGCGCCAGCAGCCCCCAGGGGGCATTTAATTCACCCCTCCACTTT. Translated, it gives CASSPQGAFNSPLHF.

The chain links TRBV4-1 to TRBJ2-6, with TRBD1 matching 11 bases. After removal of 5 bases from V and 0 bases from J, the junction contained 6 bases not matched to a gene. Germline CDR1 is MGHRA and CDR2 is YSYEKL. CDR3 length: 18 residues. The CDR3 is CASSSRDRGASGANVLTF. The CDR3 DNA reads as TGCGCCAGCAGCTCCCGGGACAGGGGGGCCTCTGGGGCCAACGTCCTGACTTTC.

The J gene is TRBJ2-2, the V gene TRBV19; 12 bases align to TRBD1. The V and J ends lost 9 bases and 4 bases, in that order; junction bases with no gene match: 9. The CDR3 runs 16 residues. Germline-derived CDR1 and CDR2 are LNHDA and SQIVND (reference sequence). CDR3 loop: CASRGTGGVGTGELFF. The CDR3 bases are TGTGCCAGCCGAGGGACAGGGGGCGTCGGCACCGGGGAGCTGTTTTTT.

The genes are TRBV11-2 and TRBJ2-7; TRBD2 might be the D (7 bases). The CDR3 totals 19 residues. The V and J ends lost 1 base and 4 bases respectively, with 26 bases between them. In germline, CDR1 is SGHAT, CDR2 FQNNGV. CDR3 residues: CASSLARESRGGRKYEQYF. CDR3 nucleotides: TGTGCCAGCAGCTTAGCTCGGGAAAGCAGGGGCGGGAGAAAGTACGAGCAGTACTTC.

Only one count was recorded for this clone. The rearrangement uses TRBV28 and TRBJ1-6; D unclear. Trimming removed 7 bases from V and 10 bases from J, with 20 bases in between. Germline V gene data show CDR1 as MDHEN and CDR2 as SYDVKM. This CDR3 region has 15 residues. DNA of the CDR3: TGTGCCAGCAAGTCTCCCGGGAGCAATGGGTCACCCCTCCACTTT. Its translation: CASKSPGSNGSPLHF.

This clone has a handful of counts. The CDR3 reads CATSDDRASGYNEQFF. The CDR3 DNA is TGTGCCACCAGTGATGACAGGGCATCAGGCTACAATGAGCAGTTCTTC. The chain recombines TRBV24-1 with TRBJ2-1; TRBD1 matches at 7 bases. The CDR3 consists of 16 residues. CDR1 and CDR2 (germline): KGHDR, SFDVKD. J was trimmed by 3 bases and V by 3 bases; bases with no gene match: 7.

The rearrangement joins TRBV3-1 (or the pseudogene TRBV3-2) to TRBJ1-1, with 7 bases matching TRBD1. V shed 4 bases, J shed 5 bases, and the junction held 7 bases outside the gene matches. The V gene's germline CDR1 is LGHDT and CDR2 YNNKEL (reference sequence). The CDR3 is 14 amino acids. The CDR3 DNA is TGTGCCAGCAGCCCCGAGACAGGGCGAACTGAAGCTTTCTTT. Its protein is CASSPETGRTEAFF.

This chain uses TRBV29-1 with TRBJ2-1; D not certain. This CDR3 region has 11 residues. Germline CDR1 is SQVTM and CDR2 is ANQGSEA. V lost 3 bases to trimming and J lost 9 bases, with 9 bases between them. CDR3 DNA sequence: TGCAGCGTTGATAAGCTCTTTGAGCAGTTCTTC. Its protein product is CSVDKLFEQFF.

The chain joins TRBV4-1 to TRBJ2-7, with D perhaps matching TRBD1 (6 bases). This CDR3 comprises 12 residues. Per germline, CDR1 MGHRA and CDR2 YSYEKL. V was cut by 6 bases and J by 3 bases, with 9 bases left in between. The CDR3 is CASRSDSYEQYF. The CDR3 DNA follows: TGCGCCAGCAGGTCGGACAGCTACGAGCAGTACTTC.

The chain links TRBV7-2 to TRBJ2-1; 11 nucleotides align to TRBD2. The CDR3 consists of 16 residues. Germline CDR1 is SGHTA and CDR2 is FQGNSA. V shed 5 bases and J 7 bases; nucleotides not matched to a gene: 10. Written as DNA, the CDR3 is TGTGCCAGCAGCATACTTAGCGGGAGGGCCAATAATGAGCAGTTCTTC. Translating gives CASSILSGRANNEQFF.

The chain joins TRBV5-1 to TRBJ2-6; TRBD1 aligns across 7 bases. Germline lookup yields CDR1 SGHRS and CDR2 YFSETQ. V trimming: 4 bases; J trimming: 0 bases; junction bases outside the gene matches: 4. The CDR3 totals 16 residues. CDR3 nucleotide sequence: TGCGCCAGCAGCCCCGGGACAGCCTCTGGGGCCAACGTCCTGACTTTC. It translates to CASSPGTASGANVLTF.